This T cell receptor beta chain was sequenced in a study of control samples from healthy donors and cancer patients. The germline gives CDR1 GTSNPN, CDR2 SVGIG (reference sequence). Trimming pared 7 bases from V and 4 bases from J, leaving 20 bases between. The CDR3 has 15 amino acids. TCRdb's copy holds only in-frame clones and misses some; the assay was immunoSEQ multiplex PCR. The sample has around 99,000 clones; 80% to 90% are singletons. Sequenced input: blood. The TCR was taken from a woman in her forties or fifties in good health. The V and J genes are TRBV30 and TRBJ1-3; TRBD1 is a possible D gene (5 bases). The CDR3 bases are TGTGCCTCTAGTAGGCAGGGCATCCTCGGAAACACCATATATTTT. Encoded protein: CASSRQGILGNTIYF.